A single sample gave rise to the 26 T cell receptor beta chains below, sequenced in a study of graft-versus-host responses after intestinal transplantation. For these TCRs, the target antigens are not known. Assay: immunoSEQ multiplex PCR; the TCRdb copy retains only in-frame clones and omits some. The table lists about 48,000 clones, 85% to 95% of them singletons, with about 2.5% in the top ten. This specimen was unstimulated CD4+ T cells sorted from spleen or lymph node cells, taken before transplant. Receptors originate from a human donor who was the organ donor for an intestinal transplant.

This clone is a singleton in its sample. This sequence joins TRBV9 and TRBJ2-3; TRBD2 matches 10 bases. The J segment lost 0 bases and the V segment lost 4 bases, leaving 5 bases of the junction unmatched. Germline CDR1 and CDR2: SGDLS and YYNGEE. The CDR3 has 16 amino acids. CDR3 loop: CASSPRTSGSTDTQYF. Written as DNA, the CDR3 is TGTGCCAGCAGCCCAAGGACTAGCGGAAGCACAGATACGCAGTATTTT.

V is TRBV10-3 and J is TRBJ2-1, with 10 bases matching TRBD2. The CDR3 covers 15 residues. Per germline, CDR1 ENHRY and CDR2 SYGVKD. J lost 3 bases, V lost 7 bases, and 6 bases had no gene match. The CDR3 loop is CAINLAGANYNEQFF. The CDR3 region has the DNA TGTGCCATCAATCTAGCGGGAGCTAACTACAATGAGCAGTTCTTC.

The chain recombines TRBV9 with TRBJ2-1, with D perhaps given as TRBD1 or TRBD2 (6 bases each). The CDR3 has 16 residues. V was clipped by 0 bases and J by 6 bases, with 16 bases between them. Germline CDR1 and CDR2: SGDLS and YYNGEE. The CDR3 nucleotides read TGTGCCAGCAGCGTAGTGGGGGGCGCCGGCATCAATGAGCAGTTCTTC. This sequence encodes CASSVVGGAGINEQFF.

The chain is built from TRBV28 and TRBJ2-7; 7 bases fit TRBD1. V was clipped by 7 bases and J by 2 bases; unmatched bases: 11. Germline loops: CDR1 MDHEN, CDR2 SYDVKM. The CDR3 covers 15 residues. CDR3 protein: CASIDRAHPPYEQYF. Written as DNA, the CDR3 is TGTGCCAGCATCGACAGGGCTCATCCCCCCTACGAGCAGTACTTC.

The V call is TRBV27, the J call TRBJ2-1; TRBD2 matches at 9 bases. The germline CDR1 and CDR2 sequences are MNHEY and SMNVEV (reference sequence). The CDR3 is 14 residues long. V shed 5 bases, J shed 4 bases, and the junction held 3 bases outside the gene matches. CDR3 sequence reads: CASSPSGTYNEQFF. The DNA for the CDR3 is TGTGCCAGCAGTCCTAGCGGGACGTACAATGAGCAGTTCTTC.

This chain connects TRBV7-9 to TRBJ1-1, with D tentatively TRBD1 (5 bases). Germline V lookup: CDR1 SEHNR, CDR2 FQNEAQ (reference sequence). The CDR3 runs to 13 residues. The V and J ends lost 1 base and 7 bases respectively, with 10 bases between them. CDR3 bases: TGTGCCAGCAGCTTAGGGGGGACCGGTGAAGCTTTCTTT. Its translation is CASSLGGTGEAFF.

V gene TRBV4-1 combines with J gene TRBJ2-1; TRBD2 agrees at 15 bases. This CDR3 is 19 amino acids long. The germline V gene encodes CDR1 MGHRA and CDR2 YSYEKL. J gave up 6 bases and V 4 bases, and 13 bases lay outside the gene matches. For the CDR3, the DNA is TGCGCCAGCAGCCCCCGGACTAGCGGGAGGGCCGGGGGTGGCAATGAGCAGTTCTTC. Translation: CASSPRTSGRAGGGNEQFF.

V usage is TRBV7-2 and J usage is TRBJ2-5; TRBD1 is a possible D gene (5 bases). Gene TRBJ2-7 matches the end of the DNA better, so the J call may be wrong. Germline V gene data show CDR1 as SGHTA and CDR2 as FQGNSA. CDR3 length: 13 amino acids. The CDR3 DNA reads as TGTGCCAGCAGCTTAGGGGGCCCCTACGAGCAGTACTTC. Translation: CASSLGGPYEQYF.

The rearrangement joins TRBV6-5 to TRBJ1-2; D unresolved. This CDR3 region has 14 residues. Germline CDR1 and CDR2: MNHEY and SVGAGI. Trimming left V 4 bases short and J 2 bases short, with 11 bases between. CDR3 amino acids: CASSSSSTNYGYTF. The CDR3 nucleotides read TGTGCCAGCAGTTCCTCCTCCACCAACTATGGCTACACCTTC.

The gene calls are TRBV6-6 and TRBJ2-7, with D tentatively TRBD2 (6 bases). This CDR3 spans 16 amino acids. The germline CDR1 and CDR2 sequences are MNHNY and SVGAGI (reference sequence). V lost 0 bases and J 2 bases, leaving 14 bases between the germline ends. Written as DNA, the CDR3 is TGTGCCAGCAGTTACTCTCGGGACTCCCAGACCTACGAGCAGTACTTC. Its translation is CASSYSRDSQTYEQYF.

The chain recombines TRBV27 with TRBJ1-2; D not certain. CDR1 is MNHEY and CDR2 is SMNVEV in the germline V gene (reference sequence). Trimming took 6 bases from V and 5 from J, leaving 22 bases between them. The length of the CDR3 is 16 residues. The CDR3 loop is CASSPSRGTQDYGYTF. The CDR3, as DNA: TGTGCCAGCAGCCCATCGAGAGGTACCCAGGATTATGGCTACACCTTC.

The chain combines TRBV7-3 with TRBJ2-6; D ambiguous. Germline V gives CDR1 SGHTA, CDR2 FQGTGA. V lost 4 bases and J lost 2, with 6 bases in between. The CDR3 is 14 residues long. The CDR3 reads CASSSQPGANVLTF. DNA for the CDR3: TGTGCCAGCAGCTCGCAACCTGGGGCCAACGTCCTGACTTTC.

The CDR3 bases are TGTGCCATCAGTGGACTAGCGGGAGGGCCGACCGGGGAGCTGTTTTTT. It yields the protein CAISGLAGGPTGELFF. The chain couples TRBV10-3 to TRBJ2-2, with TRBD2 matching over 14 bases. Trimming at V came to 4 bases and at J to 5 bases, leaving 3 bases not matched to a gene. This CDR3 contains 16 residues. Per germline, CDR1 ENHRY and CDR2 SYGVKD.

The chain recombines TRBV15 with TRBJ2-2; a possible D gene is TRBD2 (6 bases). The CDR3 has 17 residues. V lost 0 bases and J 4 bases, leaving 15 bases between the germline ends. Per the germline V gene, CDR1 is LNHNV and CDR2 is YYDKDF (reference sequence). This chain's CDR3 is CATSRDRGRELTGELFF. Written as DNA, the CDR3 is TGTGCCACCAGCAGAGATCGGGGTCGGGAGCTCACCGGGGAGCTGTTTTTT. Combining the CDR3 with reference TRBV15 and TRBJ2-2 gives the whole variable domain DAMVIQNPRYQVTQFGKPVTLSCSQTLNHNVMYWYQQKSSQAPKLLFHYYDKDFNNEADTPDNFQSRRPNTSFCFLDIRSPGLGDTAMYLCATSRDRGRELTGELFFGEGSRLTVL.

V usage is TRBV7-3 and J usage is TRBJ2-5; 8 nucleotides line up with TRBD1. CDR1 and CDR2 from the germline V gene are SGHTA and FQGTGA. There are 14 residues in the CDR3. The junction had 5 bases not matched to a gene; V was cut back by 3 bases and J by 5 bases. The CDR3 sequence is CASSLGTGGETQYF. The CDR3 DNA reads TGTGCCAGCAGCTTGGGGACAGGAGGGGAGACCCAGTACTTC.

The chain recombines TRBV7-2 with TRBJ2-7, with 8 nucleotides matching TRBD1. Trimming removed 4 bases from V and 6 bases from J; junction bases left unmatched: 8. The CDR3 is made up of 14 amino acids. Germline CDR1 and CDR2: SGHTA and FQGNSA. The CDR3 nucleotides read TGTGCCAGCAGCTCGGACAGGGTGGCGACCGAGCAGTACTTC. Encoded protein: CASSSDRVATEQYF.

The rearrangement joins TRBV11-2 to TRBJ1-3; tentatively, D is TRBD1 (6 bases). The V end lost 4 bases, the J end lost 0 bases, and 10 bases lay between the germline ends. This CDR3 contains 15 residues. In germline, CDR1 is SGHAT, CDR2 FQNNGV. CDR3 amino acids: CASSSDRISGNTIYF. DNA of the CDR3: TGTGCCAGCAGCTCCGACAGGATCTCTGGAAACACCATATATTTT.

V is TRBV27 and J is TRBJ2-5; TRBD2 matches 8 bases. V lost 4 bases to trimming and J lost 4 bases; unmatched junction nucleotides: 5. This CDR3 comprises 14 residues. The germline gives CDR1 MNHEY, CDR2 SMNVEV (reference sequence). The CDR3 region has the DNA TGTGCCAGCAGTTCTCTGGCGGGAGGAGAGACCCAGTACTTC. Translating gives CASSSLAGGETQYF.

This clone was seen only a few times. This chain connects TRBV5-6 to TRBJ2-3; no clear D gene. V was shortened by 1 base and J by 3 bases, with 0 bases between the two germline ends. This CDR3 is 11 amino acids long. Germline loops: CDR1 SGHDT, CDR2 YYEEEE. The CDR3 nucleotides read TGTGCCAGCAGCTTGACAGATACGCAGTATTTT. Protein: CASSLTDTQYF.

The rearrangement links TRBV5-5 to TRBJ2-2; no clear D. Trimming shortened V by 0 bases and J by 0 bases, and 6 bases separated the two germline ends. Germline lookup yields CDR1 SGHKS and CDR2 YYEKEE (reference sequence). The CDR3 length is 15 residues. CDR3 nucleotides: TGTGCCAGCAGCTTGGACTTAACGAACACCGGGGAGCTGTTTTTT. Its translation is CASSLDLTNTGELFF.

J is TRBJ2-7 and V is TRBV25-1; 11 positions match TRBD1. Germline CDR1 reads MGHDK; CDR2 reads SYGVNS. This CDR3 comprises 15 residues. With V trimmed by 4 bases and J by 2 bases, 4 bases remained unmatched. The CDR3 sequence is CASSAGQGAPYEQYF. DNA for the CDR3: TGTGCCAGCAGTGCCGGACAGGGGGCTCCCTACGAGCAGTACTTC.

The V and J genes are TRBV28 and TRBJ2-3; no firm D call. Germline CDR1 and CDR2: MDHEN and SYDVKM. V lost 4 bases and J 7 bases, leaving 12 bases between the germline ends. CDR3 size: 13 residues. CDR3: CASSSTDVNTQYF. CDR3 DNA sequence: TGTGCCAGCAGTTCTACGGACGTGAATACGCAGTATTTT.

The rearrangement joins TRBV27 to TRBJ2-3; 7 bases fit TRBD2. The CDR3 is 13 amino acids. Per the germline V gene, CDR1 is MNHEY and CDR2 is SMNVEV (reference sequence). Unmatched junction bases numbered 3, after V lost 5 bases and J lost 4 bases. The CDR3 sequence is CASSGRVSDTQYF. DNA for the CDR3: TGTGCCAGCAGTGGGAGGGTGTCAGATACGCAGTATTTT.

This clone has a single count. This rearrangement joins TRBV4-3 to TRBJ2-3; D unclear. Germline CDR1 reads LGHNA; CDR2 reads YSLEER. Trimming took off 2 bases at V and 0 bases at J, with 3 bases between the two ends. CDR3 length equals 13 residues. The CDR3 here is CASSQKSTDTQYF. The CDR3 DNA reads as TGCGCCAGCAGCCAAAAGAGCACAGATACGCAGTATTTT.

This chain uses TRBV6-6 with TRBJ2-3, with 7 bases matching TRBD1. Germline lookup yields CDR1 MNHNY and CDR2 SVGAGI (reference sequence). Trimming took 6 bases from V and 2 from J; bases not matched to a gene: 5. There are 14 residues in the CDR3. CDR3 amino acids: CASRPGTVTDTQYF. The DNA for the CDR3 is TGTGCCAGCAGACCCGGGACAGTCACAGATACGCAGTATTTT.

The rearrangement links TRBV7-2 to TRBJ2-3; the D gene is possibly TRBD2 (5 bases). This CDR3 contains 17 residues. Germline values: CDR1 SGHTA, CDR2 FQGNSA. Trimming stripped 1 base from V and 8 bases from J, with 22 bases between. The CDR3 sequence is CASSLVARLADTSTQYF. The DNA of the CDR3 is TGTGCCAGCAGCTTAGTAGCGAGGCTAGCTGACACATCTACGCAGTATTTT.